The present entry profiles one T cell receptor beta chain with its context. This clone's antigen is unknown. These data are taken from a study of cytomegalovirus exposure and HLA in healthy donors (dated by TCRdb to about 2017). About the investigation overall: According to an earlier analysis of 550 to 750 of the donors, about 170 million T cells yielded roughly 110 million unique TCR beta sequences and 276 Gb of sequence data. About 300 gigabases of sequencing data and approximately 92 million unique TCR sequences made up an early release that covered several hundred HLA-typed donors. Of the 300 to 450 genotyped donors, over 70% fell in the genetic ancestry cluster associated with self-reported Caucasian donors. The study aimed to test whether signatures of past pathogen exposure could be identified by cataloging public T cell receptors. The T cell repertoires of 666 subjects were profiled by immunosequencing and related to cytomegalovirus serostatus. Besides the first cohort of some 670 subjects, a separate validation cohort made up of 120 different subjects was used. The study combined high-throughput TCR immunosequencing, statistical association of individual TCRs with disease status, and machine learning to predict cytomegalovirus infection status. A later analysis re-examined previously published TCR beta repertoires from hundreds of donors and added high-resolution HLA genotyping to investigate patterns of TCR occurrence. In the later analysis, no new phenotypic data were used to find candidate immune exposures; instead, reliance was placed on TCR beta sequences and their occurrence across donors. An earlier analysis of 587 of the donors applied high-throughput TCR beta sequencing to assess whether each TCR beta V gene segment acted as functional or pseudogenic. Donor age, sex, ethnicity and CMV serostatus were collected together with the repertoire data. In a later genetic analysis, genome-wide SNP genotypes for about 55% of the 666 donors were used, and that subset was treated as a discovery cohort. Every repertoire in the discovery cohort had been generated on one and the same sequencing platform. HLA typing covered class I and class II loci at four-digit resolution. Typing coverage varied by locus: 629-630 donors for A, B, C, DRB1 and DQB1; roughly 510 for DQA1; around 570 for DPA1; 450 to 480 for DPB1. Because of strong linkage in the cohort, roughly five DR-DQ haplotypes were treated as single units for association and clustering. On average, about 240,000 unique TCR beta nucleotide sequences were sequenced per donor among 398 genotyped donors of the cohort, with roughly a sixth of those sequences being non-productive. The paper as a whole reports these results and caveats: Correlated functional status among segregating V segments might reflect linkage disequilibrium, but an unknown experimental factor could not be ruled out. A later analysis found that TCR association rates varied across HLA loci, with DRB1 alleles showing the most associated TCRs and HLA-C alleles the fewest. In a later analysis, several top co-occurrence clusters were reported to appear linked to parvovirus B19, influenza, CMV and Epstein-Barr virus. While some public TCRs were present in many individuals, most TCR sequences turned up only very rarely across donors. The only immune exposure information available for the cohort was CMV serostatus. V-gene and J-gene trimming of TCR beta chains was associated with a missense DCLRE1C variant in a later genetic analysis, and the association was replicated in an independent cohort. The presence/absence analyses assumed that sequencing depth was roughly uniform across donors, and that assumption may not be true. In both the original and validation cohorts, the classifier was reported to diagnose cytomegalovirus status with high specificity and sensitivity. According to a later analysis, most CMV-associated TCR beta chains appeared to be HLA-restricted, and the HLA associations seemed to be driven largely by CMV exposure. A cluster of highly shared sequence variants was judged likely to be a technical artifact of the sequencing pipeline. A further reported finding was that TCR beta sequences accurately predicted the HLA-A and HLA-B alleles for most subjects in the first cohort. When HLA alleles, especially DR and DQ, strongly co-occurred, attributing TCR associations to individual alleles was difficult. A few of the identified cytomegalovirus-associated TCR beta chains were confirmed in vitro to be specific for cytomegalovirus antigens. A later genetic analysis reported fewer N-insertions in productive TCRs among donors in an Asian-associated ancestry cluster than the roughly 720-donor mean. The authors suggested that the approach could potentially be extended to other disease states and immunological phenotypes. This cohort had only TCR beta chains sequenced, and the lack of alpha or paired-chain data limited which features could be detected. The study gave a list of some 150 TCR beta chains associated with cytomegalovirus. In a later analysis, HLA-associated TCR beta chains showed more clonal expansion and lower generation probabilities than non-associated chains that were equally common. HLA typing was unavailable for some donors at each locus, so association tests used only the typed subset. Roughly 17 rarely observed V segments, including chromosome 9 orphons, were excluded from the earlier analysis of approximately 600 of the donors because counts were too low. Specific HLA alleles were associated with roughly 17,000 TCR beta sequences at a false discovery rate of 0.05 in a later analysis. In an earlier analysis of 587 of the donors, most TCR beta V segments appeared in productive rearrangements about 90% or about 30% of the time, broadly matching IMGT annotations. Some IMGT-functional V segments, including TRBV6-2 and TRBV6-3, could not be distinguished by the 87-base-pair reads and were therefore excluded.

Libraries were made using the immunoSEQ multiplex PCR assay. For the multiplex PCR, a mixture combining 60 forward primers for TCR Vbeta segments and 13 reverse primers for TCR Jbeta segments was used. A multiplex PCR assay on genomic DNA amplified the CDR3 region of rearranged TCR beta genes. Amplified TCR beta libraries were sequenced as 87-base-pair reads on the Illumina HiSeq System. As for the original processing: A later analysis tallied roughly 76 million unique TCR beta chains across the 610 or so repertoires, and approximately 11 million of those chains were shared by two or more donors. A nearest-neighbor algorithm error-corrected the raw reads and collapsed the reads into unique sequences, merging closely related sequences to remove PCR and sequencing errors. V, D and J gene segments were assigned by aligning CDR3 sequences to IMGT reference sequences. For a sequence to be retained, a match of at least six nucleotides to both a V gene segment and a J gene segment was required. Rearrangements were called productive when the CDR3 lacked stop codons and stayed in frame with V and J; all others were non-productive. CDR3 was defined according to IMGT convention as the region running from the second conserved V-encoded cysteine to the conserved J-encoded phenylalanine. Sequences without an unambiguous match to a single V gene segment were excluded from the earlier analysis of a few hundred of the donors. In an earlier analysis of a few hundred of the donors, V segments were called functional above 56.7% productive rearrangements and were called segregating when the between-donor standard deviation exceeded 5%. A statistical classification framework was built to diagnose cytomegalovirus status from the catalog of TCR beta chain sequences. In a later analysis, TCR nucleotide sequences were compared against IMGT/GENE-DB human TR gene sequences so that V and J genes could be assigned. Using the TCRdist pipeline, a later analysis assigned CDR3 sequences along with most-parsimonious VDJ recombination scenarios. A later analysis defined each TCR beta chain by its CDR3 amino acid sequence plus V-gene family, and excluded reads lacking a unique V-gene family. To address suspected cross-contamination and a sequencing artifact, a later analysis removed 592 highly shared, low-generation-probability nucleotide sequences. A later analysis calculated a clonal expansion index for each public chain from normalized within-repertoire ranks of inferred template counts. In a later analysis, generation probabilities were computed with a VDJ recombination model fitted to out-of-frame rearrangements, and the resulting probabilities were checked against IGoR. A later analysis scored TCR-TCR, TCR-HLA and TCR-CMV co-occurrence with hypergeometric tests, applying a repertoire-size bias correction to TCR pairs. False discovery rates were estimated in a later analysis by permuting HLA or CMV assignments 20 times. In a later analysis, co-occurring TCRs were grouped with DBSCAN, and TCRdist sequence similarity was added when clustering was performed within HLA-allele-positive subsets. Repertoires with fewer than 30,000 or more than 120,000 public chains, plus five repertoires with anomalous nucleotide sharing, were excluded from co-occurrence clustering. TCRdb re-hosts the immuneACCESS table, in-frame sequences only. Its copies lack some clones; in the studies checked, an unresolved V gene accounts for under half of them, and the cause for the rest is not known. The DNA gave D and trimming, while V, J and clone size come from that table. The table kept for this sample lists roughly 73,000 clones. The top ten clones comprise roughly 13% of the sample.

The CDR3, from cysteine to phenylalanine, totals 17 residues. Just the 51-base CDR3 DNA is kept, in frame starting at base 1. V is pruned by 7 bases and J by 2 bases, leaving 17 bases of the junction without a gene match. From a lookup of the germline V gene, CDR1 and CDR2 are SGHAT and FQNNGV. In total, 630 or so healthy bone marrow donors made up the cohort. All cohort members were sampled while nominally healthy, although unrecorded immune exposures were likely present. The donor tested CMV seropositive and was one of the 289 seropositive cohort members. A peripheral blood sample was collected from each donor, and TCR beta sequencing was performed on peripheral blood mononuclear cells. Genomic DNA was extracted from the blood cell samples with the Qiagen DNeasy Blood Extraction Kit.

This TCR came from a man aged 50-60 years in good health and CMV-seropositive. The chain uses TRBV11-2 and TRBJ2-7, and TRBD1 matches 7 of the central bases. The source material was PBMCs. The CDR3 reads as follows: CASTSTPNPQGAYEQYF. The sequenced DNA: TGTGCCAGCACCTCGACCCCCAACCCCCAGGGGGCCTACGAGCAGTACTTC.